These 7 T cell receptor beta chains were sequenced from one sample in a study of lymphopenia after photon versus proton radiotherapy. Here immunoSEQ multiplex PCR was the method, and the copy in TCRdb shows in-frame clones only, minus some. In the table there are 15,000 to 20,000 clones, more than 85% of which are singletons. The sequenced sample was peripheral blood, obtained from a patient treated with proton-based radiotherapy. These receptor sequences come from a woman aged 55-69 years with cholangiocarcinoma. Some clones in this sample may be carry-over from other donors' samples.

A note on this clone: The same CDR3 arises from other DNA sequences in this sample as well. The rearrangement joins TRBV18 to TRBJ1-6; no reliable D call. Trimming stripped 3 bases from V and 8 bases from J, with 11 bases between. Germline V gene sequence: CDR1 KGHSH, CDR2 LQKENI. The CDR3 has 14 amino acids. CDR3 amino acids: CASSPGGQDSPLHF. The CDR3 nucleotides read TGTGCCAGCTCACCGGGAGGGCAGGATTCACCCCTCCACTTT.

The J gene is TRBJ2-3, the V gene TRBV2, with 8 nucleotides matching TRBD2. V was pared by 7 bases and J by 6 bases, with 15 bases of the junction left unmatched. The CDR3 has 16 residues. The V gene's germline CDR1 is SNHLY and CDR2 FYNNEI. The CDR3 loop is CASKRLAYSGVDTQYF. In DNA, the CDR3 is TGTGCCAGCAAAAGACTAGCGTACTCAGGGGTGGATACGCAGTATTTT.

The CDR3 DNA follows: TGCGCCAGCAGCTTGTCGGGGCAGCCCCAGCATTTT. As protein: CASSLSGQPQHF. This chain uses TRBV5-1 with TRBJ1-5, with no clear D. Germline values: CDR1 SGHRS, CDR2 YFSETQ. The CDR3 runs 12 residues. Trimming shortened V by 1 base and J by 7 bases, and 6 bases separated the two germline ends.

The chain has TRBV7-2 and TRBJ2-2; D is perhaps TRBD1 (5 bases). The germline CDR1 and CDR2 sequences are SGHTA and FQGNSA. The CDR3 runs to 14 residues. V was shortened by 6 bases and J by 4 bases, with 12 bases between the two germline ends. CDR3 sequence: CASSYRSGTGELFF. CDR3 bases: TGTGCCAGCAGTTACAGGAGTGGCACCGGGGAGCTGTTTTTT.

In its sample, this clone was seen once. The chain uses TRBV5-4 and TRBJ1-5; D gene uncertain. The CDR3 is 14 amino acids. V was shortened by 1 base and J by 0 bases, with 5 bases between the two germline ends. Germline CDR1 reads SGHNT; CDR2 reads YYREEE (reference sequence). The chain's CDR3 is CASSLQNSNQPQHF. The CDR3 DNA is TGTGCCAGCAGCTTGCAGAATAGCAATCAGCCCCAGCATTTT. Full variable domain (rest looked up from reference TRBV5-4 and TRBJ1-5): ETGVTQSPTHLIKTRGQQVTLRCSSQSGHNTVSWYQQALGQGPQFIFQYYREEENGRGNFPPRFSGLQFPNYSSELNVNALELDDSALYLCASSLQNSNQPQHFGDGTRLSIL.

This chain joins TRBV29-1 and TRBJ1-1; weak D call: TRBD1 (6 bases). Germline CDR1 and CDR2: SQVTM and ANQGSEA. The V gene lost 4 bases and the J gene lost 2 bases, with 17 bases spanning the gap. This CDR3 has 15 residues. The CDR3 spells CSVATVATGNTEAFF. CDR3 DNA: TGCAGCGTTGCCACGGTAGCGACAGGTAACACTGAAGCTTTCTTT.

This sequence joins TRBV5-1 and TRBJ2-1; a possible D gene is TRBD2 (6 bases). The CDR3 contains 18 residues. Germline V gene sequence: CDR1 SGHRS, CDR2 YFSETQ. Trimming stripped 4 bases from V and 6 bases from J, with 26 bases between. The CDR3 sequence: CASSLNLVMRDLPNEQFF. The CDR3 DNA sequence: TGCGCCAGCAGCCTAAACCTGGTGATGCGGGACCTCCCCAATGAGCAGTTCTTC.